A single sample is the source of the 2 T cell receptor beta chains below, sequenced in a study of blood T cell repertoires in COVID-19. Assay: immunoSEQ multiplex PCR; the TCRdb copy retains only in-frame clones and omits some. The sample comprises some 87,000 clones, 89% of which are singletons, and about 3.4% rests with the top ten. The source material was peripheral blood. The receptor set was obtained from a woman aged 70-85 years with acute or convalescent COVID-19.

The chain combines TRBV6-5 with TRBJ1-2; no clear D. The CDR3 extends over 15 amino acids. Germline V CDR1 and CDR2: MNHEY, SVGAGI. V shed 5 bases and J shed 3 bases, with 16 bases lying between them. CDR3 in DNA: TGTGCCAGCAGTCTCATGGGAGGGCGAGACTATGGCTACACCTTC. Protein: CASSLMGGRDYGYTF.

This chain uses TRBV6-1 with TRBJ2-5; 8 nucleotides align to TRBD2. This CDR3 is 16 amino acids long. Trimming took 4 bases from V and 2 from J; bases not matched to a gene: 9. The germline CDR1 and CDR2 sequences are MNHNS and SASEGT. The CDR3 region is CASSVGRGVPQETQYF. The DNA of the CDR3 is TGTGCCAGCAGTGTGGGGCGGGGGGTGCCTCAAGAGACCCAGTACTTC.